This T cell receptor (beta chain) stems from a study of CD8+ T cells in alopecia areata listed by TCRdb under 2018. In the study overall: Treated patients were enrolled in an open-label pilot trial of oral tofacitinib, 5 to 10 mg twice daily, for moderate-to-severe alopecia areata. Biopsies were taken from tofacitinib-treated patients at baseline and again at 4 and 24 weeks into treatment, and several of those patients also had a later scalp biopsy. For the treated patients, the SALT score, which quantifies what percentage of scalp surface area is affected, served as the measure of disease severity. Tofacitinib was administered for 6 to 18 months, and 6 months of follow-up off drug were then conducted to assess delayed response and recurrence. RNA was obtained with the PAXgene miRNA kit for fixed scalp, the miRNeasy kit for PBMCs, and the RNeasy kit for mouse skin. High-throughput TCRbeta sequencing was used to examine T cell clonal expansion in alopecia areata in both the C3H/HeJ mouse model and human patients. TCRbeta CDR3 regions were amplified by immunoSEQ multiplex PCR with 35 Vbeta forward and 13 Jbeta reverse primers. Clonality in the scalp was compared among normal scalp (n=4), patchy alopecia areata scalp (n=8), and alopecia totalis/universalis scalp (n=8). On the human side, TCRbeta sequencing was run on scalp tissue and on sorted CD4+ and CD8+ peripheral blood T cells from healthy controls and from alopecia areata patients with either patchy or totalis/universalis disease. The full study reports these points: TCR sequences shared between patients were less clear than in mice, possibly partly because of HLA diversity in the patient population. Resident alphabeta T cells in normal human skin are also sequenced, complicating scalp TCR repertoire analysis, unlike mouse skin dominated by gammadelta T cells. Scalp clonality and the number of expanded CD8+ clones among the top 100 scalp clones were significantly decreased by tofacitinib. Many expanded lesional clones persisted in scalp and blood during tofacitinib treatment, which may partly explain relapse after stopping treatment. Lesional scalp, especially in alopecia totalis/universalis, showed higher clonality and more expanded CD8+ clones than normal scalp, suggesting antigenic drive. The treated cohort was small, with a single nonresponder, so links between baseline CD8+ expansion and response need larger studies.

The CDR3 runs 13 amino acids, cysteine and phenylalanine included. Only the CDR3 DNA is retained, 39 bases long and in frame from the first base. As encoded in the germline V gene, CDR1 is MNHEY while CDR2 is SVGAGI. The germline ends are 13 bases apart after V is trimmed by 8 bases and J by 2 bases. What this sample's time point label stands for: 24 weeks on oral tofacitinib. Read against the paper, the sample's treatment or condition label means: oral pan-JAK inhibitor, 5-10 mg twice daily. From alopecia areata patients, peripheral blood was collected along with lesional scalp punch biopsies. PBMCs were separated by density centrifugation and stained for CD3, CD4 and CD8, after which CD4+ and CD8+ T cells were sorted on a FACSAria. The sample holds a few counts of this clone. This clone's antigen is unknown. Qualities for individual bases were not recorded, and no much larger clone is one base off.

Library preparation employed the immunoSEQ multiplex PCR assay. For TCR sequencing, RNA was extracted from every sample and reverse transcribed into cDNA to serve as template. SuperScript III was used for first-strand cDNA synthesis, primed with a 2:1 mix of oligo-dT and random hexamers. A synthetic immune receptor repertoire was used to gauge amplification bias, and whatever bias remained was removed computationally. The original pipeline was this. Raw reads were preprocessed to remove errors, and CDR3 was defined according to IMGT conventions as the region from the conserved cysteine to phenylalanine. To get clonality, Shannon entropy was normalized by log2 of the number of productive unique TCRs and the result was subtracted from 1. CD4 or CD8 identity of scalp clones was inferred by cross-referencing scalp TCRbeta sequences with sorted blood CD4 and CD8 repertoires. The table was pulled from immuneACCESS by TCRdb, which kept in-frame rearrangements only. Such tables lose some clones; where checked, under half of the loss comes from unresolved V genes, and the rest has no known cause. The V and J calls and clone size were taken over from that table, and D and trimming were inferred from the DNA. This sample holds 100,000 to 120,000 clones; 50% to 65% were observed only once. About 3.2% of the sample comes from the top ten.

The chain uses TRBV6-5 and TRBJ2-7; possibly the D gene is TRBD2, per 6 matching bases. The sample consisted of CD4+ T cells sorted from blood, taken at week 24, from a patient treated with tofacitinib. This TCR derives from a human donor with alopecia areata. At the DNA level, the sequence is TGTGCCAGCGGGCGGGGACCAGCCTACGAGCAGTACTTC. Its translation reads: CASGRGPAYEQYF.